Sequencing of this T cell receptor (beta chain) was carried out in a study of cytomegalovirus exposure and HLA in healthy donors. The germline CDR1 and CDR2 sequences are SSHAT and FNYEAQ (reference sequence). This CDR3 has 15 residues. Overall study findings and caveats: HLA allele associations emerged for roughly 16,000 TCR beta sequences in a later analysis, at 0.05 false discovery rate. A missense DCLRE1C variant was associated with V- and J-gene trimming of TCR beta chains in a later analysis, and an independent cohort replicated the association. Many donors carried some public TCRs, although rarity characterized most TCR sequences.

As concerns this clone: No antigen is known for it. The junction shows a germline mismatch at one end, possibly a read error.

Both 60 Vbeta primers and 13 Jbeta primers went into the PCR. Produced via immunoSEQ multiplex PCR; TCRdb's table is partial and in-frame only. The sample yields under 200,000 clones, about 13% seen once. Source material: PBMCs. This TCR derives from a man aged 45-65 years in good health and CMV-seropositive. The chain has TRBV7-7 and TRBJ1-4; TRBD1 matches at 7 bases. In DNA, the CDR3 is TGTGCTAGCAGCCCGAACAGGGGAACTAATGAAAAACTGTTTTTT. Translated: CASSPNRGTNEKLFF.